The 4 T cell receptor beta chains below all came from one sample that was sequenced in a study of T cell responses to AZD1222 COVID-19 vaccine. The method was immunoSEQ multiplex PCR; TCRdb's version includes in-frame clones alone and lacks a portion of them. The data contain approximately 190,000 clones, 87% of them seen just once; the ten biggest clones take up 2.5% to 3%. Material: peripheral blood, obtained on day 0 of MenACWY control vaccination. Receptors originate from an adult in good health.

This chain joins TRBV11-2 and TRBJ1-2; D gene unclear. Germline loops: CDR1 SGHAT, CDR2 FQNNGV. The CDR3 is made up of 14 amino acids. Trimming stripped 1 base from V and 0 bases from J, with 6 bases between. The CDR3 sequence: CASSLGSANYGYTF. CDR3 nucleotide sequence: TGTGCCAGCAGCTTAGGATCAGCTAACTATGGCTACACCTTC.

J is TRBJ2-7 and V is TRBV7-3; a possible D gene is TRBD2 (7 bases). Germline loops: CDR1 SGHTA, CDR2 FQGTGA. The CDR3 consists of 15 residues. V was clipped by 1 base and J by 1 base, with 11 bases between them. CDR3 protein: CASSLRGGLSYEQYF. CDR3 in DNA: TGTGCCAGCAGCTTAAGGGGGGGCTTGTCCTACGAGCAGTACTTC.

This chain links TRBV5-6 with TRBJ1-5, with a weak D call TRBD1 (6 bases). The CDR3 is 15 amino acids. With 1 base removed from V and 3 bases from J, the gap between germline ends came to 11 bases. CDR1 and CDR2 from the germline V gene are SGHDT and YYEEEE. The CDR3 DNA sequence: TGTGCCAGCAGCTTGCAGGGGCGCGCCAATCAGCCCCAGCATTTT. Amino acid sequence: CASSLQGRANQPQHF.

In this sample, this clone turned up a few times. The chain is built from TRBV7-2 and TRBJ2-7; D unresolved. Germline CDR1 reads SGHTA; CDR2 reads FQGNSA. The CDR3 sequence is 13 residues long. Trimming pared 1 base from V and 2 bases from J, leaving 6 bases between. For the CDR3, the DNA is TGTGCCAGCAGCTTAGTGGTTCCCTACGAGCAGTACTTC. This gives the protein CASSLVVPYEQYF.